Below are 2 T cell receptor beta chains sequenced from a single sample in a study of CD8 T cells in ankylosing spondylitis. Study conclusions and caveats: It appeared that ankylosing spondylitis blood was characterized by a TCR beta motif of roughly 8 highly homologous variants.

For these TCRs, the target antigens are not known. TCRdb used MiXCR to reprocess the 5' RACE reads, holding one entry per CDR3 protein. The sample includes 800,000 to 900,000 distinct CDR3 sequences, 10% to 15% of them seen just once. Material: blood, either unsorted or a sorted T cell fraction (not recorded which). These receptors all stem from a male donor with ankylosing spondylitis.

J is TRBJ2-3 and V is TRBV5-1; 11 bases are a match to TRBD2. The V gene end was trimmed by 6 bases and the J gene end by 3 bases; junction bases not matched to a gene: 6. The germline V gene encodes CDR1 SGHRS and CDR2 YFSETQ. The CDR3 sequence is 15 residues long. CDR3 in DNA: TGCGCCAGCAAACTAGCGGGAGAACTAACAGATACGCAGTATTTT. Its translation is CASKLAGELTDTQYF.

The chain employs TRBV20-1 and TRBJ2-5, with D possibly matching TRBD2 (6 bases). V gave up 7 bases and J gave up 7 bases, with 16 bases separating them. CDR1 is DFQATT and CDR2 is SNEGSKA in the germline V gene (reference sequence). The CDR3 loop spans 12 amino acids. The CDR3 reads CSGVGTSGTQYF. DNA for the CDR3: TGCAGTGGTGTCGGGACTTCGGGGACCCAGTACTTC.